One sample yielded the 21 T cell receptor beta chains listed below, sequenced in a study of human T cells and chemical hapten exposure (dated by TCRdb to the early 2020s). In the paper's terms, the time point label means: pre-sensitization, week 0. In light of the paper, this sample's treatment or condition label describes: therapeutic diphenylcyclopropenone sensitization with weekly scalp DPC. Total RNA was extracted from unfractionated whole blood that had been collected in Tempus Blood RNA tubes. Receptor libraries were prepared by RACE. Sequenced on a NextSeq 500. The raw public data were reprocessed by TCRdb itself: fastp quality trimming at Q25, MiXCR clonotype calling, in-frame beta chains only. Identical CDR3 proteins give one entry, which carries the most common genes and DNA. The sample yields roughly 38,000 distinct CDR3 sequences; 10% to 15% were counted once. Roughly 2% of the sample is in the top ten clones.

The sequences come from whole blood, collected in connection with sensitization to the hapten diphenylcyclopropenone (DPC). Source of these receptors: a woman aged 35 to 49 with alopecia areata. Some clones in this sample may be carry-over from other donors' samples.

This clonotype has just a few counts. The chain links TRBV7-8 to TRBJ1-4; a weak D match, TRBD1 (5 bases). Germline-derived CDR1 and CDR2 are SGHVS and FQNEAQ. The CDR3 sequence is 17 residues long. Trimming pared 4 bases from V and 4 bases from J, leaving 19 bases between. CDR3 protein: CASSSKQAPKDNEKLFF. CDR3 in DNA: TGTGCCAGCAGCTCGAAACAGGCCCCCAAAGATAATGAAAAACTGTTTTTT. The full variable domain, in which reference TRBV7-8 and TRBJ1-4 provide the parts outside the CDR3, is GAGVSQSPRYKVAKRGQDVALRCDPISGHVSLFWYQQALGQGPEFLTYFQNEAQLDKSGLPSDRFFAERPEGSVSTLKIQRTQQEDSAVYLCASSSKQAPKDNEKLFFGSGTQLSVL.

This clonotype turned up a few times. The chain is built from TRBV6-6 and TRBJ2-7, with TRBD1 as a possible D gene (6 bases). Between the trimmed V and J ends, which lost 5 bases and 0 bases, there was a span of 20 bases. The CDR3 contains 17 residues. CDR1 is MNHNY, CDR2 SVGAGI, per germline (reference sequence). The CDR3 loop is CASSRDSGTPISYEQYF. The CDR3, as DNA: TGTGCCAGCAGTCGCGACTCCGGGACACCCATCTCCTACGAGCAGTACTTC.

The CDR3 is CASTSGRTNEQFF. CDR3 DNA sequence: TGTGCCAGTACTAGCGGGAGAACGAATGAGCAGTTCTTC. The gene calls are TRBV7-2 and TRBJ2-1; TRBD2 aligns across 11 bases. There are 13 residues in the CDR3. Germline V gives CDR1 SGHTA, CDR2 FQGNSA. The J segment lost 7 bases and the V segment lost 9 bases, leaving 5 bases of the junction unmatched.

The chain uses TRBV14 and TRBJ2-7; D might be TRBD1 (6 bases). The CDR3 is 16 amino acids. Deletions cut 0 bases from V and 3 bases from J, with 15 bases between. CDR1 and CDR2 (germline): SGHDN, FVKESK. CDR3 in amino acids: CASSQDWSGHFYEQYF. DNA of the CDR3: TGTGCCAGCAGCCAAGATTGGTCGGGACACTTCTACGAGCAGTACTTC.

Many counts were recorded for this clonotype. The chain joins TRBV6-6 to TRBJ2-7, with D unresolved. The CDR3 spans 12 residues. The V gene lost 6 bases and the J gene lost 4 bases, with 10 bases spanning the gap. CDR1 is MNHNY and CDR2 is SVGAGI in the germline V gene (reference sequence). CDR3 coding DNA: TGTGCCAGCAGCCCGTACCAGTACGAGCAGTACTTC. Its protein product is CASSPYQYEQYF.

This clonotype was counted many times. The CDR3 bases are TGTGCCAGCAGTAGCGGGACAGTTCAGCAGTACTTC. This gives the protein CASSSGTVQQYF. The J gene is TRBJ2-7, the V gene TRBV28; tentatively, D is TRBD1 or TRBD2 (7 bases each). Germline CDR1 and CDR2: MDHEN and SYDVKM. This CDR3 contains 12 residues. V was clipped by 5 bases and J by 8 bases, with 13 bases between them.

This clonotype was seen once. The V gene is TRBV11-2, the J gene TRBJ1-4; no firm D call. With 1 base removed from V and 5 bases from J, the gap between germline ends came to 5 bases. This CDR3 has 13 residues. Germline V gene sequence: CDR1 SGHAT, CDR2 FQNNGV. CDR3 sequence reads: CASSLGSNEKLFF. The CDR3 nucleotides read TGTGCCAGCAGCTTAGGCTCAAATGAAAAACTGTTTTTT.

This clonotype appeared many times. This chain joins TRBV28 and TRBJ1-5, with 8 bases aligning to TRBD1. This CDR3 is 16 amino acids long. Germline CDR1 is MDHEN and CDR2 is SYDVKM. Losses at the gene ends were 6 bases for V and 5 bases for J; bases not matched to a gene: 12. CDR3 region: CASRNLAGGYDQPQHF. CDR3 DNA sequence: TGTGCCAGCAGGAATCTGGCAGGGGGCTACGATCAGCCCCAGCATTTT. The full variable domain, in which reference TRBV28 and TRBJ1-5 provide the parts outside the CDR3, is DVKVTQSSRYLVKRTGEKVFLECVQDMDHENMFWYRQDPGLGLRLIYFSYDVKMKEKGDIPEGYSVSREKKERFSLILESASTNQTSMYLCASRNLAGGYDQPQHFGDGTRLSIL.

This clonotype was observed a handful of times. This chain joins TRBV19 and TRBJ2-1; D perhaps matches TRBD1 (5 bases). This CDR3 region has 17 residues. Germline V gene sequence: CDR1 LNHDA, CDR2 SQIVND (reference sequence). Trimming stripped 5 bases from V and 3 bases from J, with 20 bases between. CDR3 sequence (DNA): TGTGCCAGTAGTGCCTGGATAGACAGCCAAGACTACAATGAGCAGTTCTTC. Its translation is CASSAWIDSQDYNEQFF. Variable domain in full (rest from reference TRBV19 and TRBJ2-1): DGGITQSPKYLFRKEGQNVTLSCEQNLNHDAMYWYRQDPGQGLRLIYYSQIVNDFQKGDIAEGYSVSREKKESFPLTVTSAQKNPTAFYLCASSAWIDSQDYNEQFFGPGTRLTVL.

This clonotype showed up many times. The chain links TRBV29-1 to TRBJ1-1; D is unclear. CDR3 length: 11 amino acids. The germline gives CDR1 SQVTM, CDR2 ANQGSEA. V shed 7 bases and J shed 4 bases, with 10 bases lying between them. The DNA of the CDR3 is TGCAGCGGGGTAGGGAGCACTGAAGCTTTCTTT. Protein product: CSGVGSTEAFF.

This clonotype appeared many times. The rearrangement joins TRBV12-2 to TRBJ2-3; the table gives TRBD2 as D, unverified against the DNA. TRBV12-2 is a pseudogene segment. The CDR3 contains 16 residues. DNA of the CDR3: TGTGCAAGTCGCTCGCCTAGCGGGAACCGCACAGATACGCAGTATTTT. The encoded protein is CASRSPSGNRTDTQYF.

This clonotype was recorded once. This may come from a read error, since a much larger clone is one base off. The chain recombines TRBV9 with TRBJ2-5; perhaps D is TRBD1 or TRBD2 (5 bases each). CDR1 is SGDLS, CDR2 YYNGEE, per germline. V was trimmed by 4 bases and J by 5 bases, leaving 12 bases between them. This CDR3 is 13 amino acids long. CDR3 in DNA: TGTGCCAGCAGCCGAGACAGAGGGGAGACCCAGTACTTC. Protein: CASSRDRGETQYF. The full variable domain, completed using reference TRBV9 and TRBJ2-5, is DSGVTQTPKHLITATGQRVTLRCSPRSGDLSVYWYQQSLDQGLQFLIQYYNGEERAKGNILERFSAQQFPDLHSELNLSSLELGDSALYFCASSRDRGETQYFGPGTRLLVL.

The chain employs TRBV28 and TRBJ2-7; TRBD2 matches at 13 bases. V lost 6 bases, J lost 2 bases, and 4 bases stayed unmatched. The germline V gene has CDR1 MDHEN and CDR2 SYDVKM. The CDR3 loop spans 15 amino acids. The CDR3 is CASSRGLAGTYEQYF. CDR3 nucleotide sequence: TGTGCCAGCAGCCGGGGACTAGCGGGGACCTACGAGCAGTACTTC. Full variable domain (remainder filled in from reference TRBV28 and TRBJ2-7): DVKVTQSSRYLVKRTGEKVFLECVQDMDHENMFWYRQDPGLGLRLIYFSYDVKMKEKGDIPEGYSVSREKKERFSLILESASTNQTSMYLCASSRGLAGTYEQYFGPGTRLTVT.

This clonotype was counted a few times. The chain recombines TRBV20-1 with TRBJ2-5, with D possibly matching TRBD1 (5 bases). Per germline, CDR1 DFQATT and CDR2 SNEGSKA (reference sequence). The CDR3 extends over 14 amino acids. Trimming shortened V by 1 base and J by 5 bases, and 14 bases separated the two germline ends. The CDR3 loop reads CSARVGSRGETQYF. The CDR3 DNA sequence: TGCAGTGCTAGAGTCGGGTCAAGGGGCGAGACCCAGTACTTC.

This clonotype has just a few counts. The CDR3 sequence is CASSVAAQGIGEQFF. CDR3 in DNA: TGTGCCAGCAGCGTAGCCGCCCAGGGGATTGGTGAGCAGTTCTTC. The chain links TRBV9 to TRBJ2-1; possibly TRBD1 for D (6 bases). V lost 0 bases and J lost 9, with 16 bases in between. The germline gives CDR1 SGDLS, CDR2 YYNGEE. This CDR3 is built from 15 residues.

The chain couples TRBV4-3 to TRBJ1-6, with D hard to call. The V end lost 0 bases, the J end lost 10 bases, and 13 bases lay between the germline ends. The CDR3 spans 15 residues. Germline assignment: CDR1 LGHNA and CDR2 YSLEER. The chain's CDR3 is CASSQDAGGKSPLHF. DNA for the CDR3: TGCGCCAGCAGCCAAGACGCCGGAGGAAAATCACCCCTCCACTTT.

This clonotype came up a few times. This chain joins TRBV28 and TRBJ1-1; D call uncertain. The V end lost 6 bases, the J end lost 8 bases, and 7 bases lay between the germline ends. CDR1 is MDHEN, CDR2 SYDVKM, per germline. This CDR3 region has 10 residues. CDR3 loop: CASSQIEAFF. For the CDR3, the DNA is TGTGCCAGCAGCCAAATAGAAGCTTTCTTT.

This clonotype has just a few counts. The chain has TRBV9 and TRBJ2-7; 11 bases are shared with TRBD2. Trimming at V came to 2 bases and at J to 2 bases, leaving 3 bases not matched to a gene. From germline, CDR1 is SGDLS and CDR2 YYNGEE. The CDR3 has 15 residues. The CDR3 sequence is CASSVGTSGPYEQYF. Here the CDR3 DNA reads TGTGCCAGCAGCGTCGGGACTAGCGGACCCTACGAGCAGTACTTC.

This clonotype was observed many times. This rearrangement joins TRBV18 to TRBJ2-5; maybe TRBD2 (6 bases). CDR1 and CDR2 from the germline V gene are KGHSH and LQKENI. This CDR3 is 15 amino acids long. V was trimmed by 1 base and J by 1 base, leaving 10 bases between them. The CDR3 DNA reads as TGTGCCAGCTCACCACTAGGACTAACCCAAGAGACCCAGTACTTC. Translation: CASSPLGLTQETQYF.

The sample holds many counts of this clonotype. V usage is TRBV3-1 and J usage is TRBJ1-2; no definite D call. V was pared by 1 base and J by 7 bases, with 13 bases between. Germline assignment: CDR1 LGHDT and CDR2 YNNKEL (reference sequence). This CDR3 spans 14 amino acids. This CDR3 reads CASSQVEGTRGYTF. The CDR3 DNA sequence: TGTGCCAGCAGCCAAGTCGAGGGAACCCGTGGCTACACCTTC.

There are many counts of this clonotype. The rearrangement links TRBV12-3 or TRBV12-4 to TRBJ2-7; 7 positions match TRBD2. There are 15 residues in the CDR3. V gave up 3 bases and J gave up 7 bases; unmatched junction bases: 12. CDR3: CASSLSSGALWEQYF. In DNA form, the CDR3 reads TGTGCCAGCAGTTTGTCTAGCGGAGCCTTGTGGGAGCAGTACTTC.